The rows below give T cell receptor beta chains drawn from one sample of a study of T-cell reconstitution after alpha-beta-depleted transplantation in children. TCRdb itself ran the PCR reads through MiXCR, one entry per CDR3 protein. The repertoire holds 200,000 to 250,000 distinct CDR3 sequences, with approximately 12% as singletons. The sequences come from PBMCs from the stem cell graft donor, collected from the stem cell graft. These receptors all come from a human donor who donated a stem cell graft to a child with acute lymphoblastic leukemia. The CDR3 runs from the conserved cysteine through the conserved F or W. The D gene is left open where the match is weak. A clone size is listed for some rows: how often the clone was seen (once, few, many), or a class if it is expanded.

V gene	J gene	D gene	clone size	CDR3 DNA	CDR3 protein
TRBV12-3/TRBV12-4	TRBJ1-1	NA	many	TGTGCCAGCAGTTTCCCAGGGAAAGCGAGGAAGACTGAAGCTTTCTTT	CASSFPGKARKTEAFF
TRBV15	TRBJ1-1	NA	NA	TGTGCCACCAGCAGAGACGCAGGGCGCAGTGAAGCTTTCTTT	CATSRDAGRSEAFF
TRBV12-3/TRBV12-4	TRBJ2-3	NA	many	TGTGCCAGCAGACCGGGCCCCACGGATACGCAGTATTTT	CASRPGPTDTQYF
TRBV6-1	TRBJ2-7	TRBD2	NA	TGTGCCGCACGGGGACTAGCATCCTACGAGCAGTACTTC	CAARGLASYEQYF
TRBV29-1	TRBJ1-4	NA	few	TGCAGCGCCATGATAACTAATAATGAAAAACTGTTTTTT	CSAMITNNEKLFF
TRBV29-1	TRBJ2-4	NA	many	TGCAGCGTCGAAATCTCCCGGCAGCGGTACTTC	CSVEISRQRYF
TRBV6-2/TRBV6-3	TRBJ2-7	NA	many	TGTGCCAGCAGTAGGGGTCCACGGGAGCAGTACTTC	CASSRGPREQYF
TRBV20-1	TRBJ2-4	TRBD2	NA	TGCAGTGCTAGATCTAGCGGAGTAGCCAAAAACATTCAGTACTTC	CSARSSGVAKNIQYF
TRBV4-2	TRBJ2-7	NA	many	TGTGCCAGCAGCCAAGCCAGGGTCTACGAGCAGTACTTC	CASSQARVYEQYF
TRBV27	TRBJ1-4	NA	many	TGTGCCAGCAGTGCTCCGGGACAACGGGAAAAACTGTTTTTT	CASSAPGQREKLFF
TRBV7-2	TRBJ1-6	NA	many	TGTGCCAGCAGCTTAAATAATTCACCCCTCCACTTT	CASSLNNSPLHF
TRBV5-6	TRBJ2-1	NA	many	TGTGCCAGCTGTAGGGAGAGCTCCTACAATGAGCAGTTCTTC	CASCRESSYNEQFF
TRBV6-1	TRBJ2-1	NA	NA	TGTGCCAGCAGTCCAGAACCTAGCGCTCGGTACAATGAGCAGTTCTTC	CASSPEPSARYNEQFF